This TCR beta chain is from a study of T cells in Graves' hyperthyroidism and ophthalmopathy. This clonotype showed up just a few times. Its target is not known. The CDR3 regions of TCR beta were amplified from RNA transcripts. Researchers ran a first-round RT-PCR on the TCR CDR3 using the HTBI primer set. Each CDR3 protein is one row after TCRdb ran MiXCR on the multiplex PCR reads. In the table there are under 650,000 distinct CDR3 sequences, roughly 16% of which are singletons. Patients with uncontrolled infections, other autoimmune diseases, pregnancy or lactation were excluded. The authors took PBMCs from 9.5 to 10 ml fresh peripheral blood. The CDR3 runs 14 residues. The V end was cut by 3 bases, the J end by 9 bases, with 18 bases between. The germline gives CDR1 GTSNPN, CDR2 SVGIG (reference sequence). Findings and limits, study-wide: Using 13 V-J features, a model discriminated ophthalmopathy from stable hyperthyroidism. Most thyroid clonotypes expanded above 0.001 were also detected in blood.

The rearrangement joins TRBV30 to TRBJ1-5, with a possible D match to TRBD1 (6 bases). The clonotype comes from a woman aged 25-40 years with Graves' hyperthyroidism. Sequenced input: blood. The CDR3 nucleotides are TGTGCCTGGAGCCTCGGACAGTCCGGGTTGCCCCAGCATTTT. It translates to CAWSLGQSGLPQHF.